Listed here are 27 T cell receptor beta chains from one sample, sequenced in a study of OX40 agonist ivuxolimab in advanced cancers. Assay used: immunoSEQ multiplex PCR; TCRdb lists only in-frame clones, some missing. The table has tens of thousands of clones, 80% to 90% seen once. The sequencing used CD4+ or CD8+ T cells sorted from blood, collected in a trial of the OX40 agonist ivuxolimab. The source of these receptors is an adult with an advanced solid tumor such as melanoma, head and neck, liver or kidney cancer.

The chain links TRBV28 to TRBJ2-6; TRBD2 might be the D (6 bases). Germline values: CDR1 MDHEN, CDR2 SYDVKM. The CDR3 is 15 amino acids. Trimming left V 4 bases short and J 2 bases short, with 9 bases between. CDR3 loop: CASSYSGAGANVLTF. The CDR3 DNA reads TGTGCCAGCAGTTACTCGGGGGCTGGGGCCAACGTCCTGACTTTC.

J is TRBJ2-2 and V is TRBV18; 7 nucleotides agree with TRBD2. There are 14 residues in the CDR3. The junction had 5 bases not matched to a gene; V was cut back by 7 bases and J by 3 bases. Looked up from germline, CDR1 is KGHSH and CDR2 is LQKENI. CDR3 nucleotide sequence: TGTGCCAGCTTAGAGGGACTATACACCGGGGAGCTGTTTTTT. This gives the protein CASLEGLYTGELFF.

The J gene is TRBJ1-2, the V gene TRBV5-4; D gene unclear. V lost 1 base, J lost 1 base, and 5 bases lay in between. The CDR3 is 13 amino acids. Germline CDR1 reads SGHNT; CDR2 reads YYREEE (reference sequence). CDR3 residues: CASSLQNNYGYTF. The CDR3 nucleotides are TGTGCCAGCAGCTTGCAGAATAACTATGGCTACACCTTC.

CDR3 DNA: TGTGCCAGCAGCGGACAGCTAAGCACAGATACGCAGTATTTT. The encoded protein is CASSGQLSTDTQYF. This chain uses TRBV9 with TRBJ2-3; possible D gene TRBD1, 5 bases. The V end was cut by 3 bases, the J end by 0 bases, with 8 bases between. Germline values: CDR1 SGDLS, CDR2 YYNGEE. There are 14 residues in the CDR3.

The CDR3 spells CASSYRGRVEKLFF. The CDR3 DNA follows: TGTGCCAGCAGTTACAGGGGGCGGGTTGAAAAACTGTTTTTT. J is TRBJ1-4 and V is TRBV6-5, with 7 bases aligning to TRBD1. The germline V gene has CDR1 MNHEY and CDR2 SVGAGI. The CDR3 has 14 residues. V dropped 2 bases and J dropped 7; count of bases not matched to a gene: 4.

The rearrangement joins TRBV4-2 to TRBJ2-1, with D uncertain. The CDR3 has 13 amino acids. The germline V gene has CDR1 LGHNA and CDR2 YNFKEQ. Trimming stripped 0 bases from V and 8 bases from J, with 8 bases between. This CDR3 reads CASSQDRLDEQFF. The DNA for the CDR3 is TGTGCCAGCAGCCAAGACCGGCTAGATGAGCAGTTCTTC.

V is TRBV28 and J is TRBJ1-1, with unresolved D. Germline assignment: CDR1 MDHEN and CDR2 SYDVKM. The CDR3 totals 14 residues. Trimming shortened V by 4 bases and J by 1 base, and 10 bases separated the two germline ends. CDR3 amino acids: CASSSYGGNTEAFF. CDR3 sequence (DNA): TGTGCCAGCAGTTCTTACGGCGGGAACACTGAAGCTTTCTTT.

This clone appeared a single time. The V gene is TRBV4-1, the J gene TRBJ2-5, with D uncertain. Germline CDR1 MGHRA, CDR2 YSYEKL. V gave up 0 bases and J gave up 4 bases, with 9 bases separating them. The CDR3 is 14 residues long. The CDR3 sequence: CASSQDNYRETQYF. DNA for the CDR3: TGCGCCAGCAGCCAAGACAACTATCGAGAGACCCAGTACTTC.

The V gene is TRBV7-3, the J gene TRBJ2-5; 11 nucleotides align to TRBD1. The CDR3 runs to 13 residues. After removal of 8 bases from V and 5 bases from J, the junction contained 4 bases not matched to a gene. The germline V gene encodes CDR1 SGHTA and CDR2 FQGTGA. The chain's CDR3 is CASGQGARETQYF. In DNA form, the CDR3 reads TGTGCCAGCGGACAGGGGGCGCGGGAGACCCAGTACTTC.

V is TRBV11-3 and J is TRBJ2-1; no clear D gene. CDR1 and CDR2 from the germline V gene are SGHNT and YENEEA. CDR3 size: 14 residues. V was pared by 0 bases and J by 8 bases, with 11 bases between. The CDR3 reads CASSLDPTGYEQFF. The CDR3 nucleotides read TGTGCCAGCAGCTTAGACCCCACTGGATATGAGCAGTTCTTC.

V usage is TRBV7-7 and J usage is TRBJ2-5; D unresolved. The CDR3 is made up of 13 amino acids. Deletions cut 1 base from V and 3 bases from J, with 6 bases between. Germline-derived CDR1 and CDR2 are SSHAT and FNYEAQ (reference sequence). The CDR3 nucleotides are TGTGCCAGCAGCTTAGGATTTGAAGAGACCCAGTACTTC. Amino acid sequence: CASSLGFEETQYF.

CDR3 sequence reads: CASGFRATQPQHF. In DNA, the CDR3 is TGTGCTAGTGGTTTCAGGGCGACTCAGCCCCAGCATTTT. This sequence joins TRBV12-5 and TRBJ1-5, with D perhaps matching TRBD1 (5 bases). This CDR3 has 13 residues. V was clipped by 3 bases and J by 6 bases, with 9 bases between them. Germline lookup yields CDR1 LGHNT and CDR2 FRNRAP.

This sequence joins TRBV21-1 and TRBJ2-3; TRBD1 was called by the table and not checked on the DNA. TRBV21-1 is recorded as a pseudogene. This CDR3 contains 17 residues. The chain's CDR3 is CASSKALLRGRGDTQYF. For the CDR3, the DNA is TGTGCCAGCAGCAAAGCGCTTTTGAGGGGGCGCGGTGATACGCAGTATTTT.

This chain links TRBV5-1 with TRBJ2-6, with 10 bases fitting TRBD2. The CDR3 loop spans 21 amino acids. Germline loops: CDR1 SGHRS, CDR2 YFSETQ. With 0 bases clipped from V and 0 bases from J, the junction kept 12 bases outside the gene matches. The CDR3 DNA is TGCGCCAGCAGCTTGGGACGTACACCACTAGCGGGACTCTCTGGGGCCAACGTCCTGACTTTC. Amino acids: CASSLGRTPLAGLSGANVLTF.

V usage is TRBV6-5 and J usage is TRBJ1-2; a possible D gene is TRBD1 (6 bases). Germline V lookup: CDR1 MNHEY, CDR2 SVGAGI. V shed 6 bases and J shed 6 bases, with 17 bases lying between them. The CDR3 covers 14 residues. This CDR3 is CASSSHRDADGYTF. The CDR3 nucleotides are TGTGCCAGCAGCTCTCACAGGGACGCGGATGGCTACACCTTC.

J is TRBJ2-3 and V is TRBV5-4, with TRBD2 matching over 10 bases. The germline V gene has CDR1 SGHNT and CDR2 YYREEE (reference sequence). After removal of 4 bases from V and 2 bases from J, the junction contained 4 bases not matched to a gene. This CDR3 comprises 15 residues. CDR3 coding DNA: TGTGCCAGCAGCCTAGCGGGAGCCTTCACAGATACGCAGTATTTT. It codes for CASSLAGAFTDTQYF. Drawing the rest from reference TRBV5-4 and TRBJ2-3, the complete variable domain is ETGVTQSPTHLIKTRGQQVTLRCSSQSGHNTVSWYQQALGQGPQFIFQYYREEENGRGNFPPRFSGLQFPNYSSELNVNALELDDSALYLCASSLAGAFTDTQYFGPGTRLTVL.

J is TRBJ2-6 and V is TRBV27; weak D call: TRBD1 (5 bases). Germline-derived CDR1 and CDR2 are MNHEY and SMNVEV (reference sequence). Trimming left V 6 bases short and J 0 bases short, with 12 bases between. This CDR3 comprises 16 residues. CDR3: CASRRTLVSGANVLTF. The CDR3 coding sequence is TGTGCCAGCAGAAGGACACTCGTCTCTGGGGCCAACGTCCTGACTTTC.

The gene calls are TRBV5-1 and TRBJ2-2; weak D call: TRBD2 (5 bases). V was shortened by 0 bases and J by 6 bases, with 12 bases between the two germline ends. CDR3 length: 15 residues. Germline V lookup: CDR1 SGHRS, CDR2 YFSETQ. This CDR3 is CASSLDRGGPGELFF. In DNA, the CDR3 is TGCGCCAGCAGCTTGGACAGAGGAGGTCCCGGGGAGCTGTTTTTT.

The gene calls are TRBV5-5 and TRBJ2-5; unclear D gene. The V gene lost 3 bases and the J gene lost 4 bases, with 16 bases spanning the gap. The CDR3 is 15 residues long. Germline V gene data show CDR1 as SGHKS and CDR2 as YYEKEE (reference sequence). For the CDR3, the DNA is TGTGCCAGCAGCTCCGGCGGCAGTAAGGCAGAGACCCAGTACTTC. Protein sequence: CASSSGGSKAETQYF.

This clone has just one count. The chain links TRBV27 to TRBJ2-7; D remains ambiguous. Germline-derived CDR1 and CDR2 are MNHEY and SMNVEV (reference sequence). The CDR3 covers 12 residues. V was cut by 4 bases and J by 5 bases, with 9 bases left in between. The DNA for the CDR3 is TGTGCCAGCAGTTCTGGTCCGAACGAGCAGTACTTC. Its protein is CASSSGPNEQYF.

The chain recombines TRBV25-1 with TRBJ2-5; D unresolved. The V and J ends lost 5 bases and 1 base respectively, with 11 bases between them. Germline V gives CDR1 MGHDK, CDR2 SYGVNS. The CDR3 sequence is 14 residues long. The CDR3 DNA reads TGTGCCAGCAGTAAGCCTGGTCCCCAAGAGACCCAGTACTTC. It codes for CASSKPGPQETQYF.

The gene calls are TRBV5-6 and TRBJ2-2, with D uncertain. Deletions cut 3 bases from V and 3 bases from J, with 9 bases between. From germline, CDR1 is SGHDT and CDR2 YYEEEE. The CDR3 is made up of 14 amino acids. CDR3 DNA sequence: TGTGCCAGCAGCTCCCCACATCACACCGGGGAGCTGTTTTTT. It translates to CASSSPHHTGELFF.

The gene calls are TRBV5-1 and TRBJ2-7, with D perhaps TRBD2 (6 bases). Germline CDR1 is SGHRS and CDR2 is YFSETQ. The ends were cut back, 2 bases at V and 5 bases at J, with 14 bases in the middle. The CDR3 is 14 residues long. The CDR3 DNA reads as TGCGCCAGCAGCTTTAGCGGAGGCGGGGACGAGCAGTACTTC. Encoded protein: CASSFSGGGDEQYF.

This sequence joins TRBV7-2 and TRBJ2-5, with D possibly being TRBD1 or TRBD2 (6 bases each). This CDR3 region has 14 residues. Trimming pared 5 bases from V and 5 bases from J, leaving 15 bases between. Germline CDR1 and CDR2: SGHTA and FQGNSA. The chain's CDR3 is CASSTLGGWETQYF. The CDR3, as DNA: TGTGCCAGCAGCACATTAGGGGGGTGGGAGACCCAGTACTTC. The full variable domain, its missing parts supplied by reference TRBV7-2 and TRBJ2-5, is GAGVSQSPSNKVTEKGKDVELRCDPISGHTALYWYRQSLGQGLEFLIYFQGNSAPDKSGLPSDRFSAERTGGSVSTLTIQRTQQEDSAVYLCASSTLGGWETQYFGPGTRLLVL.

V usage is TRBV7-9 and J usage is TRBJ1-2; weak D call: TRBD1 (6 bases). V was cut by 4 bases and J by 10 bases, with 13 bases left in between. Germline V gene data show CDR1 as SEHNR and CDR2 as FQNEAQ (reference sequence). This CDR3 has 12 amino acids. The CDR3 loop is CASSSDRGHYTF. CDR3 DNA sequence: TGTGCCAGCAGCTCGGACAGAGGACACTACACCTTC. The complete variable domain, with remaining parts taken from reference TRBV7-9 and TRBJ1-2, reads DTGVSQNPRHKITKRGQNVTFRCDPISEHNRLYWYRQTLGQGPEFLTYFQNEAQLEKSRLLSDRFSAERPKGSFSTLEIQRTEQGDSAMYLCASSSDRGHYTFGSGTRLTVV.

V and J are TRBV6-5 and TRBJ1-5; D may be TRBD1 (6 bases). Trimming left V 6 bases short and J 6 bases short, with 18 bases between. The CDR3 is made up of 15 amino acids. Germline assignment: CDR1 MNHEY and CDR2 SVGAGI. The CDR3 sequence: CASSLRGRGGQPQHF. In DNA form, the CDR3 reads TGTGCCAGCAGCTTAAGGGGTAGAGGGGGTCAGCCCCAGCATTTT.

The chain links TRBV30 to TRBJ2-1; 13 bases are a match to TRBD2. Germline V gene data show CDR1 as GTSNPN and CDR2 as SVGIG (reference sequence). Unmatched junction bases numbered 11, after V lost 1 base and J lost 5 bases. The CDR3 is made up of 18 amino acids. CDR3 region: CAWSARTSGSPPHNEQFF. CDR3 DNA sequence: TGTGCCTGGAGTGCCCGGACTAGCGGGAGTCCCCCCCACAATGAGCAGTTCTTC.